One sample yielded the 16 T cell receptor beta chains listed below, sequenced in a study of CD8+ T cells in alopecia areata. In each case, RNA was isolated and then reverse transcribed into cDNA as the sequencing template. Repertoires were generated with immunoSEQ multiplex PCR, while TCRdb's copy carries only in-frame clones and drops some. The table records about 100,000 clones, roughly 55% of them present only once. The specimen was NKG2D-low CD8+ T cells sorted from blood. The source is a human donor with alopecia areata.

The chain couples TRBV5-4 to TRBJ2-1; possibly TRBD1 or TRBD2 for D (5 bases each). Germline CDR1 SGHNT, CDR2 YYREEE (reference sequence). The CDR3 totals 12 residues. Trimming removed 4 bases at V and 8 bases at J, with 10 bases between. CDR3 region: CASSRDEDEQFF. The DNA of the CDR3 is TGTGCCAGCAGCCGGGACGAGGATGAGCAGTTCTTC.

The CDR3 protein is CATSRRFLTGGRETQYF. CDR3 nucleotides: TGTGCCACCAGCAGACGGTTTTTGACAGGGGGCAGGGAGACCCAGTACTTC. The J gene is TRBJ2-5, the V gene TRBV15, with 10 bases matching TRBD1. After removal of 2 bases from V and 5 bases from J, the junction contained 11 bases not matched to a gene. The germline V gene encodes CDR1 LNHNV and CDR2 YYDKDF (reference sequence). This CDR3 region has 17 residues.

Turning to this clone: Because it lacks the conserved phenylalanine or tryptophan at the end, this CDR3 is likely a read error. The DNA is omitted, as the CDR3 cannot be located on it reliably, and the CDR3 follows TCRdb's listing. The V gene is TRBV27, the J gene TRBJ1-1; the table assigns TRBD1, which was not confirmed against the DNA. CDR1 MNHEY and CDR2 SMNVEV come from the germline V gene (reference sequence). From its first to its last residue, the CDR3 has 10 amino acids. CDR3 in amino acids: CASIIADRGG.

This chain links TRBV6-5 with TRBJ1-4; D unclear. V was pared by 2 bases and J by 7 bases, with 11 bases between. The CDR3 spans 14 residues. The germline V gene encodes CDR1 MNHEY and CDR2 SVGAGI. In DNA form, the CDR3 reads TGTGCCAGCAGTTACGGGAGGGCTAGTGAAAAACTGTTTTTT. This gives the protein CASSYGRASEKLFF.

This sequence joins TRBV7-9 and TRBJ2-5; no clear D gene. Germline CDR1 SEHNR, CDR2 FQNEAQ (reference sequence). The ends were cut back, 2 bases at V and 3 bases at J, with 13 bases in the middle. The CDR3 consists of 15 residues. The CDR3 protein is CASSLIGPVEETQYF. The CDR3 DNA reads TGTGCCAGCAGCTTAATCGGCCCAGTAGAAGAGACCCAGTACTTC.

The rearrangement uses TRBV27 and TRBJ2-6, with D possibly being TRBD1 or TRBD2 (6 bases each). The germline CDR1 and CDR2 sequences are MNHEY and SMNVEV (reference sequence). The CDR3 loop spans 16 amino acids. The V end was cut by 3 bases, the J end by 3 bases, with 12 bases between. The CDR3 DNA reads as TGTGCCAGCAGTTTCCAACAGGGAGGTGGGGCCAACGTCCTGACTTTC. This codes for CASSFQQGGGANVLTF.

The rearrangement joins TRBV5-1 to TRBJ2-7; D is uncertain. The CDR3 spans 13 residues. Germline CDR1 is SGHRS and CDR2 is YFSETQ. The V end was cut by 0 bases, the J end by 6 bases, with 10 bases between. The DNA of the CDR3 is TGCGCCAGCAGCTTGGGCGGCTCGGGCGAGCAGTACTTC. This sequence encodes CASSLGGSGEQYF.

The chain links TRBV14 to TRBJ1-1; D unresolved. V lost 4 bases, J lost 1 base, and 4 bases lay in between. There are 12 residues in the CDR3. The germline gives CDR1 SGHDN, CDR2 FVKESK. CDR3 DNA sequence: TGTGCCAGCAGCCGCTGGAACACTGAAGCTTTCTTT. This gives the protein CASSRWNTEAFF.

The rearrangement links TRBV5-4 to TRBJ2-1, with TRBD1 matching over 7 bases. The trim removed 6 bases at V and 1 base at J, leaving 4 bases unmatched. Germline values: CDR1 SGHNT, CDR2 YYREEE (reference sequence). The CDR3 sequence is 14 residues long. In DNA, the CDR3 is TGTGCCAGCACCAGCAGGGGGTCCTACAATGAGCAGTTCTTC. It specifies CASTSRGSYNEQFF.

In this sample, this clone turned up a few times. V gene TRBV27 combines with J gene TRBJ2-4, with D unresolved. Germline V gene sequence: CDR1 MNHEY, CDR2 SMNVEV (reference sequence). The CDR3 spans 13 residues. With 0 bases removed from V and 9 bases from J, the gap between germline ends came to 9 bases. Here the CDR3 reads CASSLSSIGIQYF. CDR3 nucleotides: TGTGCCAGCAGTTTATCGTCGATCGGCATTCAGTACTTC.

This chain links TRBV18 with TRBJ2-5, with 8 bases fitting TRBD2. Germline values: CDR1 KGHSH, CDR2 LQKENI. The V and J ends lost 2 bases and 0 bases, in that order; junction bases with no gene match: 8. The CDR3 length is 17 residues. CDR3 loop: CASSPSSGGVDQETQYF. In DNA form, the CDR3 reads TGTGCCAGCTCACCATCGAGCGGGGGAGTAGACCAAGAGACCCAGTACTTC.

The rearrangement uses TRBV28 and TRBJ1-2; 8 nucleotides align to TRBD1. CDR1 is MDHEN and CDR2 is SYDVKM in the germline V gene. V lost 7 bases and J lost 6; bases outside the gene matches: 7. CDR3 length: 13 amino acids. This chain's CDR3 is CASNGDRFDGYTF. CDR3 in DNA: TGTGCCAGCAACGGGGACAGGTTTGATGGCTACACCTTC.

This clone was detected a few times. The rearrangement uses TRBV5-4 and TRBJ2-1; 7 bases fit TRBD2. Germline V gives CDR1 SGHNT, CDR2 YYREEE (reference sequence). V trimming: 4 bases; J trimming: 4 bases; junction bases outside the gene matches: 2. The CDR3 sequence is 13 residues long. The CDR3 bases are TGTGCCAGCAGCCCGCGGGAGTACAATGAGCAGTTCTTC. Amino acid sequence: CASSPREYNEQFF.

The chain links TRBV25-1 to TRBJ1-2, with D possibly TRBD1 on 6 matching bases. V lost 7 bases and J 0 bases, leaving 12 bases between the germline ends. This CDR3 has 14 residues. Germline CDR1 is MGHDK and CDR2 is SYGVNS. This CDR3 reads CASKKQGANYGYTF. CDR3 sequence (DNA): TGTGCCAGCAAAAAACAGGGAGCTAACTATGGCTACACCTTC.

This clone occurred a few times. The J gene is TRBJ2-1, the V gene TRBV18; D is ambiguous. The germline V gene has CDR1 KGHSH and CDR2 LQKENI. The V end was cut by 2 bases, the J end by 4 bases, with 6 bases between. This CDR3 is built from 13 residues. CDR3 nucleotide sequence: TGTGCCAGCTCACCAGTCCGGTACAATGAGCAGTTCTTC. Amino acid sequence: CASSPVRYNEQFF.

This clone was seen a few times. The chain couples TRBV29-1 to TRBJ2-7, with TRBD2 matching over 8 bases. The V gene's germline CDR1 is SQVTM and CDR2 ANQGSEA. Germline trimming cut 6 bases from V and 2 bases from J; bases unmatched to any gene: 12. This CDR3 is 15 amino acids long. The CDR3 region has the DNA TGCAGCGTGACTACCAGCACGGGAGGGCCCTACGAGCAGTACTTC. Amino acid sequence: CSVTTSTGGPYEQYF.